This is a list of T cell receptor beta chains from one sample in a study of OX40 agonist ivuxolimab in advanced cancers. Clones were sequenced by immunoSEQ multiplex PCR, and TCRdb holds only the in-frame ones, with some missing. In the table there are approximately 58,000 clones, roughly 84% of which are singletons. The sequencing here drew on CD4+ or CD8+ T cells sorted from blood, taken in a trial of the OX40 agonist ivuxolimab. The receptor set was obtained from an adult with an advanced solid tumor such as melanoma, head and neck, liver or kidney cancer. CDR3s include the opening cysteine and the closing phenylalanine or tryptophan. Fields, in order: clone size, V gene, J gene, D gene, CDR3 protein, CDR3 DNA. The D gene is left open where the match is weak. The size of a clone is reported for some rows only, either as once, few or many, or as a class for expanded clones.

>.|TRBV30|TRBJ2-7|TRBD2
CAWIGLAGDEQYF
TGTGCCTGGATCGGACTAGCGGGAGACGAGCAGTACTTC
>.|TRBV6-5|TRBJ2-2|TRBD2
CASSSRTSGRRELFF
TGTGCCAGCAGTTCCCGGACTAGCGGGAGAAGGGAGCTGTTTTTT
>.|TRBV7-3|TRBJ2-1|.
CASSYGLESDEQFF
TGTGCCAGCAGCTACGGCCTCGAGTCGGATGAGCAGTTCTTC
>.|TRBV7-2|TRBJ1-2|.
CASSRDDTGFYGYTF
TGTGCCAGCAGCCGCGATGACACTGGATTCTATGGCTACACCTTC
>.|TRBV12-5|TRBJ2-7|.
CASGLPFQQFYEQYF
TGTGCTAGTGGTTTGCCCTTCCAACAATTCTACGAGCAGTACTTC
>.|TRBV28|TRBJ2-6|.
CASRKGANVLTF
TGTGCCAGCAGGAAAGGAGCCAACGTCCTGACTTTC
>.|TRBV28|TRBJ2-3|TRBD1
CASSRFRTAGGKTDTQYF
TGTGCCAGCAGCCGGTTTCGGACAGCAGGGGGTAAAACAGATACGCAGTATTTT
>once|TRBV4-2|TRBJ2-1|.
CASSQDPGLSRVNEQFF
TGTGCCAGCAGCCAAGATCCGGGACTTTCTCGGGTCAATGAGCAGTTCTTC
>.|TRBV7-7|TRBJ1-1|TRBD1
CASSPIGDRALTEAFF
TGTGCTAGCAGCCCGATTGGGGACAGGGCTCTCACTGAAGCTTTCTTT
>.|TRBV10-3|TRBJ2-3|TRBD1
CAISGTGGTDTQYF
TGTGCCATCAGTGGGACAGGGGGCACAGATACGCAGTATTTT
>.|TRBV11-2|TRBJ2-7|.
CATGAVSYEQYF
TGTGCCACTGGGGCAGTCTCCTACGAGCAGTACTTC
>once|TRBV7-2|TRBJ2-5|TRBD2
CASSQRGGVKETQYF
TGTGCCAGCAGCCAGAGGGGAGGGGTCAAAGAGACCCAGTACTTC
>few|TRBV15|TRBJ1-4|TRBD1
CATSRDGTGGGGKLFF
TGTGCCACCAGCAGAGATGGGACAGGGGGAGGTGGAAAACTGTTTTTT
>.|TRBV10-1|TRBJ2-5|.
CASSESTFEGQETQYF
TGCGCCAGCAGTGAGTCGACATTCGAGGGTCAAGAGACCCAGTACTTC
>.|TRBV7-9|TRBJ2-2|TRBD1
CASSLGTGEAGELFF
TGTGCCAGCAGCTTGGGGACAGGGGAGGCCGGGGAGCTGTTTTTT
>.|TRBV7-2|TRBJ2-5|.
CASNPGGAGETQYF
TGTGCCAGCAACCCCGGTGGGGCCGGGGAGACCCAGTACTTC
>.|TRBV11-2|TRBJ2-2|.
CASSLAGELFF
TGTGCCAGCAGCTTAGCCGGGGAGCTGTTTTTT
>.|TRBV6-1|TRBJ2-7|.
CASSEAEQVPEQYF
TGTGCCAGCAGTGAAGCTGAGCAGGTCCCCGAGCAGTACTTC
>.|TRBV7-2|TRBJ2-3|TRBD2
CASSLDGRRLLRGDTQYF
TGTGCCAGCAGCTTAGACGGGAGGCGACTGCTCCGAGGGGATACGCAGTATTTT
>.|TRBV6-6|TRBJ1-3|.
CASSYPNSSGNTIYF
TGTGCCAGCAGTTACCCGAACAGCTCTGGAAACACCATATATTTT
>.|TRBV11-3|TRBJ2-3|.
CASSARLDTQYF
TGTGCCAGCAGCGCCAGGCTGGATACGCAGTATTTT
>.|TRBV7-2|TRBJ1-2|.
CASSLGAANYGYTF
TGTGCCAGCAGCTTGGGCGCAGCTAACTATGGCTACACCTTC